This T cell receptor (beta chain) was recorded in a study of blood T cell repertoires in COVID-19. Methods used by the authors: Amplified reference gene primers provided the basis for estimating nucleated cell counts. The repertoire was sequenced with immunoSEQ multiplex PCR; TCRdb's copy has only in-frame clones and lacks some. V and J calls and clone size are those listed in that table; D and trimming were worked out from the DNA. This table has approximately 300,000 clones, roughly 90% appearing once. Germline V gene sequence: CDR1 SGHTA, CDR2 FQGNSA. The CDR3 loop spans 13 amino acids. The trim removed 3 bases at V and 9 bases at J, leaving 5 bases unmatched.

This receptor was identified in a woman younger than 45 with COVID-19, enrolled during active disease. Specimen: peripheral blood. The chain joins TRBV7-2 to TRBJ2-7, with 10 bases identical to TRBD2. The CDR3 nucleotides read TGTGCCAGCAGCTTCCAGCGGGAGGGCCCGCAGTACTTC. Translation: CASSFQREGPQYF.